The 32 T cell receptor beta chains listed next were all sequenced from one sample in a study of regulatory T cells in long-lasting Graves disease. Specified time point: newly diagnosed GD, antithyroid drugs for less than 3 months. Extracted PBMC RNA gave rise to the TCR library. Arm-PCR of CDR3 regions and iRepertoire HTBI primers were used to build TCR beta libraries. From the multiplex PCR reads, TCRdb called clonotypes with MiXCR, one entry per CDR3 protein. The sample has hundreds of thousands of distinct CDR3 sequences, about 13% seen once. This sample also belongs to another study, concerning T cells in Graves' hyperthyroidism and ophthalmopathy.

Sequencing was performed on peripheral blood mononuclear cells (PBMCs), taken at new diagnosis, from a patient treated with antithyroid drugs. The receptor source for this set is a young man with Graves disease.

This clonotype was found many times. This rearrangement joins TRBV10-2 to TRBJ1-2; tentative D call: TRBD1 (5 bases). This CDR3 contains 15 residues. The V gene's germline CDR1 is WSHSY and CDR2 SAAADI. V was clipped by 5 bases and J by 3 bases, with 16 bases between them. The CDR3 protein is CASSTWTGTDYGYTF. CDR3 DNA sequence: TGCGCCAGCAGTACTTGGACCGGGACGGACTATGGCTACACCTTC.

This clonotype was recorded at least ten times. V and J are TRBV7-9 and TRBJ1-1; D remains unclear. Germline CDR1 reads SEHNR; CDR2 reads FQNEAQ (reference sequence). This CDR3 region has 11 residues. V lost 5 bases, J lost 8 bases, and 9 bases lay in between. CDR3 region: CASSPGIEAFF. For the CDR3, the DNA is TGTGCCAGCAGCCCAGGAATCGAAGCTTTCTTT.

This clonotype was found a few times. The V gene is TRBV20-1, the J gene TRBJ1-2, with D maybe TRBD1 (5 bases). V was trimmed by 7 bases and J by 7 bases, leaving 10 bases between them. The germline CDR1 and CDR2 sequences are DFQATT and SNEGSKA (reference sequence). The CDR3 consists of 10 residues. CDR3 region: CSGGDLGYTF. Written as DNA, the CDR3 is TGCAGTGGGGGGGATCTTGGCTACACCTTC.

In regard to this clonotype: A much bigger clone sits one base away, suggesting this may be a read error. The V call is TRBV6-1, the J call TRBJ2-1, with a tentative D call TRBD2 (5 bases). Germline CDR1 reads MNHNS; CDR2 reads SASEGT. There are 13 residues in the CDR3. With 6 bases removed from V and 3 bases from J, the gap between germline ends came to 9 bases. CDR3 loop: CASREDGYNEQFF. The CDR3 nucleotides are TGTGCCAGCAGGGAGGACGGCTACAATGAGCAGTTCTTC.

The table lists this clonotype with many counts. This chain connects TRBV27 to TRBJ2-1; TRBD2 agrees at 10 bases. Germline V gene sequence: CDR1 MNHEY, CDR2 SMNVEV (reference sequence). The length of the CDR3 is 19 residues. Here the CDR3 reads CPPTFGGLAGVGTYNEQFF. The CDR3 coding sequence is TGTCCGCCCACTTTCGGGGGTCTAGCGGGAGTAGGCACCTACAATGAGCAGTTCTTC.

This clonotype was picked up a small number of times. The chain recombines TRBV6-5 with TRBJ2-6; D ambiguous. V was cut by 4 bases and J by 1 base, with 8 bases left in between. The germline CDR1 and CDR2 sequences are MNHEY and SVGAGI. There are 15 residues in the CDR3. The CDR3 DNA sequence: TGTGCCAGCAGTTCCCGTTGGTCTGGGGCCAACGTCCTGACTTTC. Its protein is CASSSRWSGANVLTF.

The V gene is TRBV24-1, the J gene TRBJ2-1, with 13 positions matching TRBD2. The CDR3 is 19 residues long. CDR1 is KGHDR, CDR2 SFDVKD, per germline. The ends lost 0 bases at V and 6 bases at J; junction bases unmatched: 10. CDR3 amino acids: CATSDLTSGRAGMGNEQFF. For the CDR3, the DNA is TGTGCCACCAGTGATTTGACTAGCGGGAGGGCCGGGATGGGCAATGAGCAGTTCTTC.

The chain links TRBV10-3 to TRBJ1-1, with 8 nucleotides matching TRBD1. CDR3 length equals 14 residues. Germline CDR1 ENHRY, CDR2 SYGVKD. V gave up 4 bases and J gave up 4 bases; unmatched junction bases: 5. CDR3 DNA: TGTGCCATCAGTGCCGGACAGGGAGGCACTGAAGCTTTCTTT. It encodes CAISAGQGGTEAFF.

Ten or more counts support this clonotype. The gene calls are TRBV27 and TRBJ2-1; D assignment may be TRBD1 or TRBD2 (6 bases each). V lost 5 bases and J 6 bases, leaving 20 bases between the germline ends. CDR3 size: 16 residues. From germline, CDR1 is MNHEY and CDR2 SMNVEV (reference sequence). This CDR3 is CASSRPTRGGSNEQFF. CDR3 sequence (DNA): TGTGCCAGCAGTCGCCCGACTAGAGGGGGTAGCAATGAGCAGTTCTTC.

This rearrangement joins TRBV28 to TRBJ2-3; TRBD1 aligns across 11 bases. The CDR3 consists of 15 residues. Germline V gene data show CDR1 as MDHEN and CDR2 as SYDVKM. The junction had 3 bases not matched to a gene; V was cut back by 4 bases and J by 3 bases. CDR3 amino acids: CASSWTGGRTDTQYF. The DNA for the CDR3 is TGTGCCAGCAGTTGGACAGGGGGCAGGACAGATACGCAGTATTTT.

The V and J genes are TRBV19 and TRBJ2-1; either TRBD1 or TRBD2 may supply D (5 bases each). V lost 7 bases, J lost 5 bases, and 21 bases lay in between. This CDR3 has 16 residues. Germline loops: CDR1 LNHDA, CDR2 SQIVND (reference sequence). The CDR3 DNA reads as TGTGCCAGTAAAACCGGGACCGCCGGTGCCAACAATGAGCAGTTCTTC. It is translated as CASKTGTAGANNEQFF.

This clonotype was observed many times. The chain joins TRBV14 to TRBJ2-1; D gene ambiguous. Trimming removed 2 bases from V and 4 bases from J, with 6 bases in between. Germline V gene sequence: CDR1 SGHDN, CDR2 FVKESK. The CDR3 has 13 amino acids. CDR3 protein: CASSQQIYNEQFF. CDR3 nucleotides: TGTGCCAGCAGCCAACAGATATACAATGAGCAGTTCTTC.

The CDR3 spells CASSPGVGYEQYF. The CDR3 coding sequence is TGTGCCAGCAGCCCCGGAGTTGGTTACGAGCAGTACTTC. The V call is TRBV3-1, the J call TRBJ2-7; D not certain. Germline V CDR1 and CDR2: LGHDT, YNNKEL (reference sequence). The CDR3 totals 13 residues. V lost 4 bases, J lost 4 bases, and 11 bases lay in between.

DNA of the CDR3: TGTGCCAGCAAAGTTACCCCTTCCTACAATGAGCAGTTCTTC. It encodes CASKVTPSYNEQFF. The rearrangement uses TRBV27 and TRBJ2-1; D gene ambiguous. This CDR3 has 14 amino acids. Per germline, CDR1 MNHEY and CDR2 SMNVEV (reference sequence). Trimming left V 7 bases short and J 1 base short, with 11 bases between.

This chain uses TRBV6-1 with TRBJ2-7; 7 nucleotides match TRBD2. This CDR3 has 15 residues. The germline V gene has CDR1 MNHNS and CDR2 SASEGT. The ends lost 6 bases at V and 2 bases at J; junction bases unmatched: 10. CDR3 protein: CASRQSLAPTYEQYF. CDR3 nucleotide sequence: TGTGCCAGCAGGCAATCACTAGCGCCAACCTACGAGCAGTACTTC.

The CDR3 DNA sequence: TGTGCCAGCAGCCCGCGATACACCTACGAGCAGTACTTC. Amino acid sequence: CASSPRYTYEQYF. The chain uses TRBV7-2 and TRBJ2-7, with D unclear. The CDR3 is 13 amino acids. V was clipped by 5 bases and J by 2 bases, with 10 bases between them. CDR1 and CDR2 (germline): SGHTA, FQGNSA.

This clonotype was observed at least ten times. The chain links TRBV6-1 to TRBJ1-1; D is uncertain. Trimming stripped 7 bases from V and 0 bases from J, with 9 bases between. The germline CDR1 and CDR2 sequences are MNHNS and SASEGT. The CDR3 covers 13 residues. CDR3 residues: CASTKSMNTEAFF. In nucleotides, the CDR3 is TGTGCCAGCACCAAGTCTATGAACACTGAAGCTTTCTTT.

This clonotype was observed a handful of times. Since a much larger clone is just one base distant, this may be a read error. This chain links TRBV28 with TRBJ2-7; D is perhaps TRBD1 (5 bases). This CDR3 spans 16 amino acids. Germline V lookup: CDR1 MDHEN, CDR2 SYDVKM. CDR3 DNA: TGTGCCAGCAGAATCATGACCGGACAAAATAGCTACGAGCGGTACTTC. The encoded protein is CASRIMTGQNSYERYF.

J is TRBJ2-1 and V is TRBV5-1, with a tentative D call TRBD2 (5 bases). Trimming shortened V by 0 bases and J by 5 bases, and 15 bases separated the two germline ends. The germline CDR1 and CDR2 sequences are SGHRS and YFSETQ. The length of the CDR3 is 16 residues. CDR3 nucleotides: TGCGCCAGCAGCTTGGTGTTTGAGCGGCGTAACAATGAGCAGTTCTTC. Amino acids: CASSLVFERRNNEQFF.

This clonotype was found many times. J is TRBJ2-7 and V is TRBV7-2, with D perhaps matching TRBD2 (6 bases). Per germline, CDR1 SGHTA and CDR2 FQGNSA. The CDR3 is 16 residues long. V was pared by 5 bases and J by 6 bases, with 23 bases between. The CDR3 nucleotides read TGTGCCAGCAGCCCGAACGGGCCGAGTGTGGGAGGCGAGCAGTACTTC. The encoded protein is CASSPNGPSVGGEQYF.

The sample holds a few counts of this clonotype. CDR3 loop: CAIQQQTDTQYF. The CDR3 nucleotides are TGTGCCATCCAGCAACAGACAGATACGCAGTATTTT. The chain has TRBV5-4 and TRBJ2-3; D not resolved. The CDR3 contains 12 residues. The germline CDR1 and CDR2 sequences are SGHNT and YYREEE (reference sequence). Trimming cost V 9 bases and J 3 bases, with 11 bases left between them.

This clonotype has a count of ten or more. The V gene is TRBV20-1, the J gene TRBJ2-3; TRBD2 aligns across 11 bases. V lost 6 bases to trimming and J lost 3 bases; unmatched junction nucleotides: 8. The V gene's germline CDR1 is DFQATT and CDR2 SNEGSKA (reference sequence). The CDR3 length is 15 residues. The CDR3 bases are TGCAGTGCACTAGCGGGAGAGGAGGGTACAGATACGCAGTATTTT. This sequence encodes CSALAGEEGTDTQYF.

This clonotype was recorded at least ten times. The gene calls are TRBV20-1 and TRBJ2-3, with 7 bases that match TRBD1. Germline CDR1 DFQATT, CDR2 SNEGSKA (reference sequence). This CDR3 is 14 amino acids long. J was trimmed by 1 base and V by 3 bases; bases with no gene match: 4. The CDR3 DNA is TGCAGTGCTAGCAAGGGGGCGGGCACAGATACGCAGTATTTT. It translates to CSASKGAGTDTQYF.

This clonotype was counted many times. The CDR3 bases are TGTGCCAGCACAGCCCGGGACAGGACCTACGAGCAGTACTTC. It encodes CASTARDRTYEQYF. The chain links TRBV2 to TRBJ2-7, with 8 bases fitting TRBD1. CDR3 length: 14 amino acids. The V gene's germline CDR1 is SNHLY and CDR2 FYNNEI. J lost 2 bases, V lost 7 bases, and 7 bases had no gene match.

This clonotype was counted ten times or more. The CDR3 sequence: CASRTGLAPGTQYF. DNA of the CDR3: TGTGCCAGCAGGACCGGACTAGCCCCCGGGACCCAGTACTTC. The gene calls are TRBV2 and TRBJ2-5; 8 nucleotides agree with TRBD2. Germline-derived CDR1 and CDR2 are SNHLY and FYNNEI. This CDR3 is built from 14 residues. V lost 6 bases to trimming and J lost 7 bases; unmatched junction nucleotides: 10.

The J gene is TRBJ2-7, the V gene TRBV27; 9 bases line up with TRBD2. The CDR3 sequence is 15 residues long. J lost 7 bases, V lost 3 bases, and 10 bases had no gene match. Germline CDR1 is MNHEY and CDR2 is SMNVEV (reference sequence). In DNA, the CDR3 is TGTGCCAGCAGTTTCAGCGGGAGGCCCTTTGAGGAGCAGTACTTC. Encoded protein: CASSFSGRPFEEQYF.

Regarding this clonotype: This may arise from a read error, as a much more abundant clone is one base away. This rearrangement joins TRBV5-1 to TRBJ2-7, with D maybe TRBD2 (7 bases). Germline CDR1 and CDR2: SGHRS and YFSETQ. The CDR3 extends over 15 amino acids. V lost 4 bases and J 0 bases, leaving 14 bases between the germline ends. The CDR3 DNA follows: TGCGCCAGCAGCCGCCGGGGGGCAAACTCCTACGAGCAGTACTTC. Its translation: CASSRRGANSYEQYF.

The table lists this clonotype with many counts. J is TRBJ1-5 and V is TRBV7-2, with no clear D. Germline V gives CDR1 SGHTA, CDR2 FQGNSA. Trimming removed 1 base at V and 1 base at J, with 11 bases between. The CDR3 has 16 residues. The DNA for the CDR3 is TGTGCCAGCAGCTTAGGTCATGTACAGAGCAATCAGCCCCAGCATTTT. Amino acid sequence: CASSLGHVQSNQPQHF.

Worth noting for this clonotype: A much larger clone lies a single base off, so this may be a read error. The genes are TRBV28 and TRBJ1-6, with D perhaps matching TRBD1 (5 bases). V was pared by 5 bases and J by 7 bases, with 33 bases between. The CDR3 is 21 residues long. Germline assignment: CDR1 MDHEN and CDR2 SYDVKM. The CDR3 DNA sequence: TGTGCCAGCAGTCTCCCCAGGGCAACGGATACGGATACGGTAGAGAATTCACCCCTCCACTTT. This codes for CASSLPRATDTDTVENSPLHF.

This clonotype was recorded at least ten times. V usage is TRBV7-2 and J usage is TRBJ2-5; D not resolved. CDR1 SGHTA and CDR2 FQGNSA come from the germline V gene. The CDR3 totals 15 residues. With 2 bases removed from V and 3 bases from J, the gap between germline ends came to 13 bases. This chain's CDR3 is CASSLRGGWEETQYF. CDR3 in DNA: TGTGCCAGCAGCTTACGTGGCGGTTGGGAAGAGACCCAGTACTTC.

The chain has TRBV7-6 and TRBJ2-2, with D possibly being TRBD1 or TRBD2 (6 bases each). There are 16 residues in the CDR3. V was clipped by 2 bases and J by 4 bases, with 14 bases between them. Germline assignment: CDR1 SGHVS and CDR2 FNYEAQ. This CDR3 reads CASSLLTGAPTGELFF. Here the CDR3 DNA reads TGTGCCAGCAGCTTACTTACGGGGGCGCCCACCGGGGAGCTGTTTTTT.

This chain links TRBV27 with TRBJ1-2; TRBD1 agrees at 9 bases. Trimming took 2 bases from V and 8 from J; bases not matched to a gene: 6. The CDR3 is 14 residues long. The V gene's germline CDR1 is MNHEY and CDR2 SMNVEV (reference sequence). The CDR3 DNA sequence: TGTGCCAGCAGTTTAGACAGGGGGACGAGGGGCTACACCTTC. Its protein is CASSLDRGTRGYTF.